Listed below are T cell receptor beta chains from one sample, sequenced in a study of identifying expanded T cells in peripheral blood. Assay used: immunoSEQ multiplex PCR; TCRdb lists only in-frame clones, some missing. The sample includes some 78,000 clones, roughly 84% of them seen just once. The sample consisted of blood. The source of these receptors is a person aged 18-70 years in good health. Both conserved end residues are part of each CDR3. D genes are given only for firm matches. Not every row has a clone size; where given, it reads once, few, many or a size class.

J gene	clone size	D gene	V gene	CDR3 protein	CDR3 DNA
TRBJ2-3	-	-	TRBV5-1	CASNTGSGADTQYF	TGCGCCAGCAATACAGGGTCGGGGGCAGATACGCAGTATTTT
TRBJ1-5	-	TRBD1	TRBV30	CAWSPGQGGNQPQHF	TGTGCCTGGAGTCCCGGACAGGGGGGCAATCAGCCCCAGCATTTT
TRBJ2-7	-	TRBD1	TRBV5-1	CASSQRTGPTYEQYF	TGCGCCAGCAGCCAAAGGACAGGACCAACCTACGAGCAGTACTTC
TRBJ2-1	-	-	TRBV7-9	CASSLVGLVNEQFF	TGTGCCAGCAGCTTAGTTGGGCTAGTAAATGAGCAGTTCTTC
TRBJ2-5	-	-	TRBV18	CASSPQQGGTQYF	TGTGCCAGCTCACCACAACAGGGAGGGACCCAGTACTTC
TRBJ2-3	-	-	TRBV5-1	CASSKDQRGLTDTQYF	TGCGCCAGCAGCAAGGACCAGAGGGGCCTCACAGATACGCAGTATTTT
TRBJ1-1	-	-	TRBV28	CASRSTQLGDTEAFF	TGTGCCAGCAGATCGACACAGCTGGGGGACACTGAAGCTTTCTTT
TRBJ1-1	-	-	TRBV7-3	CASSLTENTEAFF	TGTGCCAGCAGCTTGACCGAAAACACTGAAGCTTTCTTT
TRBJ1-2	-	-	TRBV30	CAWSAGRGLFGYTF	TGTGCCTGGAGTGCGGGAAGAGGGTTATTTGGCTACACCTTC
TRBJ2-7	-	-	TRBV4-3	CASSQEVAGDVQYF	TGCGCCAGCAGCCAAGAGGTGGCAGGGGATGTCCAGTACTTC
TRBJ1-1	-	-	TRBV6-5	CASNLGRLNTEAFF	TGTGCCAGCAATCTGGGACGATTGAACACTGAAGCTTTCTTT
TRBJ1-4	-	TRBD1	TRBV6-5	CASSLTGANSEKLFF	TGTGCCAGCAGTTTAACAGGGGCAAATAGTGAAAAACTGTTTTTT
TRBJ2-3	-	-	TRBV9	CASSVEDTQYF	TGTGCCAGCAGCGTAGAAGATACGCAGTATTTT
TRBJ2-1	-	-	TRBV28	CASSLAPYNEQFF	TGTGCCAGCAGTTTAGCCCCCTACAATGAGCAGTTCTTC
TRBJ1-3	-	-	TRBV5-1	CASSLNSGNTIYF	TGCGCCAGCAGCTTGAACTCTGGAAACACCATATATTTT
TRBJ2-1	-	TRBD2	TRBV27	CASSLLAGVNEQFF	TGTGCCAGCAGTTTGCTAGCGGGAGTGAATGAGCAGTTCTTC
TRBJ2-7	-	-	TRBV4-3	CASSQAPGGMGEQYF	TGCGCCAGCAGCCAAGCCCCCGGCGGCATGGGGGAGCAGTACTTC
TRBJ2-6	-	TRBD2	TRBV7-6	CASTPGGAGANVLTF	TGTGCCAGCACGCCGGGAGGAGCTGGGGCCAACGTCCTGACTTTC
TRBJ1-2	-	-	TRBV7-6	CASGGPGHYGYTF	TGTGCCAGCGGGGGACCGGGGCACTATGGCTACACCTTC
TRBJ1-2	-	-	TRBV28	CASSLRTTSPTNYGYTF	TGTGCCAGCAGCCTACGGACCACGTCCCCCACTAACTATGGCTACACCTTC
TRBJ2-5	once	TRBD2	TRBV4-3	CASSQESGGPGETQYF	TGCGCCAGCAGCCAAGAGTCGGGAGGGCCGGGAGAGACCCAGTACTTC
TRBJ2-1	-	-	TRBV7-2	CASSLYRTEESNEQFF	TGTGCCAGCAGCTTATATAGGACAGAGGAGTCCAATGAGCAGTTCTTC
TRBJ2-1	-	-	TRBV6-1	CASSDGGGRRSNEQFF	TGTGCCAGCAGTGACGGGGGAGGCAGAAGGTCAAATGAGCAGTTCTTC
TRBJ2-1	-	-	TRBV5-1	CASSLGAGLGYNEQFF	TGCGCCAGCAGCTTGGGGGCGGGACTTGGTTACAATGAGCAGTTCTTC
TRBJ2-5	-	TRBD2	TRBV10-3	CAIRGLAGGSETQYF	TGTGCCATCCGTGGACTAGCGGGAGGGAGTGAGACCCAGTACTTC
TRBJ2-3	-	-	TRBV6-1	CASSELWDSTDTQYF	TGTGCCAGCAGTGAATTGTGGGATAGCACAGATACGCAGTATTTT
TRBJ2-7	once	TRBD2	TRBV7-2	CASRDGGSRYEQYF	TGTGCCAGCAGGGACGGCGGGAGCCGGTACGAGCAGTACTTC
TRBJ2-7	-	TRBD1	TRBV28	CASSSPDRVWHEQYF	TGTGCCAGCAGTTCCCCGGACAGGGTATGGCACGAGCAGTACTTC
TRBJ2-7	few	-	TRBV5-6	CASSLTSAVEYF	-
TRBJ2-7	-	TRBD2	TRBV7-2	CASSPEGTSGAYEQYF	TGTGCCAGCAGCCCCGAGGGGACTAGCGGCGCCTACGAGCAGTACTTC
TRBJ1-5	few	TRBD1	TRBV28	CASSLTGQVLKPQHF	TGTGCCAGCAGTTTAACGGGACAGGTTCTAAAGCCCCAGCATTTT
TRBJ2-5	-	-	TRBV5-1	CASSPSTGLETQYF	TGCGCCAGCAGCCCTTCGACGGGGTTGGAGACCCAGTACTTC
TRBJ1-2	few	TRBD1	TRBV6-6	CASSYLPGQGNYGYTF	TGTGCCAGCAGTTACCTACCCGGACAGGGCAACTATGGCTACACCTTC
TRBJ2-1	-	TRBD2	TRBV25-1	CASSEEGTSGTQFF	TGTGCCAGCAGTGAAGAGGGGACTAGCGGGACCCAGTTCTTC
TRBJ2-2	once	-	TRBV7-2	CASSLPPGELFF	TGTGCCAGCAGCTTACCTCCTGGGGAGCTGTTTTTT
TRBJ2-5	-	-	TRBV25-1	CASSELGQTQYF	TGTGCCAGCAGTGAATTGGGCCAGACCCAGTACTTC
TRBJ1-1	-	-	TRBV19	CASSIVSGARTQAFF	TGTGCCAGTAGTATAGTGTCGGGGGCGCGTACACAAGCTTTCTTT
TRBJ1-2	-	-	TRBV21-1	CASSKIERVANYGYTF	TGTGCCAGCAGCAAAATTGAAAGGGTCGCTAACTATGGCTACACCTTC
TRBJ2-6	-	-	TRBV29-1	CSVEEGAGANVLTF	TGCAGCGTTGAAGAGGGGGCTGGGGCCAACGTCCTGACTTTC
TRBJ2-6	-	-	TRBV28	CASSLDSSGANVLTF	TGTGCCAGCAGTCTGGATAGCTCTGGGGCCAACGTCCTGACTTTC
TRBJ1-3	-	TRBD1	TRBV11-2	CASSSQGQFSGNTIYF	TGTGCCAGCAGCTCACAGGGACAGTTCTCTGGAAACACCATATATTTT